This T cell receptor (beta chain) appears in the sequencing data of a study of T cells after yellow fever vaccination. On the study more broadly: Preparing low-cell-number fractions relied on SMART-Seq v4 Ultra Low Input.

For TCR, cDNA came from 5'RACE template switching, which added a universal primer site and UMIs. TCRdb reprocessed the 5' RACE reads via MiXCR and lists one record per CDR3 protein. The sample records some 420,000 distinct CDR3 sequences, approximately 18% being singletons. Notes on the study in general: Abundant bulk-derived clonotypes could contaminate FACS-sorted repertoires. Subsequent booster samples again held most clones from primary vaccination (nearly 98% CD4, 85% to 90% CD8).

Concerning this clonotype itself: Its specificity is not known.

The input for sequencing was PBMCs, taken before the yellow fever booster vaccination. The source of this sequence is a man between 18 and 29 years old who received the YFV17D yellow fever vaccine.

The CDR3 coding sequence is TGTGCCAGCAGTCCGTCGCAGGGCACGTATGGCTACACCTTC. This encodes CASSPSQGTYGYTF. The chain uses TRBV12-3 or TRBV12-4 and TRBJ1-2; tentatively, D is TRBD1 (5 bases). This CDR3 spans 14 amino acids. V was clipped by 5 bases and J by 5 bases, with 15 bases between them.